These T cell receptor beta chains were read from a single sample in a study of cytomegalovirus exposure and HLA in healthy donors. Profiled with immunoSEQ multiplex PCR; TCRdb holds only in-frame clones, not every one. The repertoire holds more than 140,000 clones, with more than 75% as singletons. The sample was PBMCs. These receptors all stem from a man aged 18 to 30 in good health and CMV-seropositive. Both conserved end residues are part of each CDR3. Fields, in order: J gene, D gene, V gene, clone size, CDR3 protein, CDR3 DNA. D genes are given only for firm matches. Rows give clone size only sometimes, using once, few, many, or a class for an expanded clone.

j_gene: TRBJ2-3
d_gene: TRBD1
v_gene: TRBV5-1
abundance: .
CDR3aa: CASSLGHYIGQGSETDTQYF
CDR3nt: TGCGCCAGCAGCTTGGGACATTATATAGGACAGGGGTCTGAAACAGATACGCAGTATTTT

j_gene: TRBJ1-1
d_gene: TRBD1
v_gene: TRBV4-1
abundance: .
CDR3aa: CASSYDRVENTEAFF
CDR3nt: TGCGCCAGCAGCTACGACAGGGTCGAGAACACTGAAGCTTTCTTT

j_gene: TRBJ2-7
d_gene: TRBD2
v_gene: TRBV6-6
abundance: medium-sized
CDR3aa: CAARGGPYEQYF
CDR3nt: TGTGCCGCACGGGGGGGCCCCTACGAGCAGTACTTC

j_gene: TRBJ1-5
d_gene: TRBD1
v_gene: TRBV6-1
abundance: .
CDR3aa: CASSSGQGESQPQHF
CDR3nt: TGTGCCAGCAGTTCCGGACAGGGGGAAAGTCAGCCCCAGCATTTT

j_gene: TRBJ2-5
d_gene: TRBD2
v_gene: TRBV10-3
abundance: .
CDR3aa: CAISSGSSETQYF
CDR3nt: TGTGCCATCAGTAGCGGGAGTTCCGAGACCCAGTACTTC

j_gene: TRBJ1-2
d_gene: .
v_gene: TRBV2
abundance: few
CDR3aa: CASMSGTQASYGYTF
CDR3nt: TGTGCCAGCATGAGTGGGACTCAAGCGTCCTATGGCTACACCTTC

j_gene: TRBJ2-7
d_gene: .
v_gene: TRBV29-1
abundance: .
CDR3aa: CSVEDTKSYEQYF
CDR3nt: TGCAGCGTTGAAGATACTAAATCCTACGAGCAGTACTTC

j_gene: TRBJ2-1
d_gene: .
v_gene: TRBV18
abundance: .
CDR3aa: CASSLEQGGIYNEQFF
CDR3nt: TGTGCCAGCTCACTAGAGCAGGGGGGCATCTACAATGAGCAGTTCTTC

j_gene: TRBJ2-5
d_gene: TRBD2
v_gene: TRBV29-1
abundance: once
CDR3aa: CSVEDGRTWETQYF
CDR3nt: TGCAGCGTTGAAGACGGGAGGACATGGGAGACCCAGTACTTC

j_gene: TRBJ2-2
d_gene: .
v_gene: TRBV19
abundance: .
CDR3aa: CASSQTFTSSGELFF
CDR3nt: TGTGCCAGTAGTCAAACTTTTACTAGCTCCGGGGAGCTGTTTTTT

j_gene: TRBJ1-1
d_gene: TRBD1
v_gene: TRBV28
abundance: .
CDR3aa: CAGRDSSPMNTEAFF
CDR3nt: TGTGCCGGCCGGGACAGCAGCCCTATGAACACTGAAGCTTTCTTT

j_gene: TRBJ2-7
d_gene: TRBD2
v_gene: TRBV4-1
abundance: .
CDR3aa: CASSQLTSGSYEQYF
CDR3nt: TGCGCCAGCAGCCAACTGACTAGCGGGTCCTACGAGCAGTACTTC

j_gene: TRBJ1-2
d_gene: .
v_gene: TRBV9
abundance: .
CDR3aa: CASSVGRGDGYTF
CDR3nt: TGTGCCAGCAGCGTAGGTCGGGGGGACGGCTACACCTTC

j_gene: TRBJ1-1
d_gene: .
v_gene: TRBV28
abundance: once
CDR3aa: CASSFTGSVTEAFF
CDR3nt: TGTGCCAGCAGTTTCACAGGGTCGGTCACTGAAGCTTTCTTT

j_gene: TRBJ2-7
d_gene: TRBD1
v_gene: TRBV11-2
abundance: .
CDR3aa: CASSTGTATYEQYF
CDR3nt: TGTGCCAGCAGTACCGGGACAGCTACATACGAGCAGTACTTC

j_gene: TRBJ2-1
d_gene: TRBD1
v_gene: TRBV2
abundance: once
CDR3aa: CASSKGTGGFNDAFF
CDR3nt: TGTGCCAGCAGTAAGGGGACAGGGGGGTTCAATGACGCGTTCTTC

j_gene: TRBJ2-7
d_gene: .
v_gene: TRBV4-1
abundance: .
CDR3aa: CASSHQAGRSYEQYF
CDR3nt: TGCGCCAGCAGCCACCAGGCGGGTCGATCCTACGAGCAGTACTTC

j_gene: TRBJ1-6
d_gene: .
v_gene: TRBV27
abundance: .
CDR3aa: CASSLGWGGNSPLHF
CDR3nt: TGTGCCAGCAGTTTAGGTTGGGGAGGCAATTCACCCCTCCACTTT

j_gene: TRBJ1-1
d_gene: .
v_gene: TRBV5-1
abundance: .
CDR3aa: CASSTGLKNTEAFF
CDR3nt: TGCGCCAGCAGCACGGGACTGAAGAACACTGAAGCTTTCTTT

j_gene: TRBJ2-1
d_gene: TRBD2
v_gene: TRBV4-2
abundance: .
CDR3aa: CASSQAQRGDYSEQFF
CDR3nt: TGTGCCAGCAGCCAAGCCCAGCGGGGGGACTACAGTGAGCAGTTCTTC

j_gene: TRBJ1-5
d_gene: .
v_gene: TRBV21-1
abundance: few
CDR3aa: CASSRQGGQPQHF
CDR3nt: TGTGCCAGCAGCAGGCAGGGAGGTCAGCCCCAGCATTTT

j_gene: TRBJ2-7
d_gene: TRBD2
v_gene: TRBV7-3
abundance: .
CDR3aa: CASSFTRGGQYF
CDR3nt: TGTGCCAGCAGCTTTACGCGGGGGGGGCAGTACTTC

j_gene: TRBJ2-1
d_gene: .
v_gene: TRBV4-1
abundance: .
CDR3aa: CASSQNFGASDEQFF
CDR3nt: TGCGCCAGCAGCCAGAATTTTGGGGCTAGCGATGAGCAGTTCTTC

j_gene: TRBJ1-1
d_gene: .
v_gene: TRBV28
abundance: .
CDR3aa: CASSSTGRNTEAFF
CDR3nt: TGTGCCAGCAGTTCGACAGGTAGAAACACTGAAGCTTTCTTT

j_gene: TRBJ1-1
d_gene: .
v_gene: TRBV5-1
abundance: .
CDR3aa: CASSLLGSYSNTEAFF
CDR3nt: TGCGCCAGCAGCTTATTGGGCAGCTACTCGAACACTGAAGCTTTCTTT

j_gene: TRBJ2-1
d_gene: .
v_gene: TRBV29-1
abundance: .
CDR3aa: CSVEGRAAGPDNEQFF
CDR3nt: TGCAGCGTTGAAGGTAGGGCAGCGGGCCCAGACAATGAGCAGTTCTTC

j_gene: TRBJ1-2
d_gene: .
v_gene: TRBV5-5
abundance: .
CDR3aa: CASSLVAGDNDGYTF
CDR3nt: TGTGCCAGCAGCTTGGTCGCGGGCGACAATGATGGCTACACCTTC

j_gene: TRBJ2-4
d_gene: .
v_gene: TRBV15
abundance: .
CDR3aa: CATSRGGVEGNIQYF
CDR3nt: TGTGCCACCAGCAGAGGGGGGGTAGAGGGAAACATTCAGTACTTC

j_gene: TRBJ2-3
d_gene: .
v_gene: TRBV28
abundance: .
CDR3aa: CASTIFREGGRGTDTQYF
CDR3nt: TGTGCCAGCACCATCTTTAGGGAGGGGGGTAGGGGCACAGATACGCAGTATTTT

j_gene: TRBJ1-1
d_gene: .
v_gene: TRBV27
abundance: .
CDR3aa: CASSSFFLAFF
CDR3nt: TGTGCCAGCAGCTCCTTTTTTTTGGCTTTCTTT

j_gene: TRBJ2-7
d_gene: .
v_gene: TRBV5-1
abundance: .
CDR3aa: CASKGEPLSYEQYF
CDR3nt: TGCGCCAGCAAAGGAGAGCCTCTGTCCTACGAGCAGTACTTC

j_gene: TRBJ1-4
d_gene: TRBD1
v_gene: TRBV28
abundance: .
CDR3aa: CASSPVPGQGWGEKLFF
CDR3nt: TGTGCCAGCAGTCCTGTCCCGGGACAGGGGTGGGGTGAAAAACTGTTTTTT

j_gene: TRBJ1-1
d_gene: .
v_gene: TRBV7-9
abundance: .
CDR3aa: CASSLGGGGAGEAFF
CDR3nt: TGTGCCAGCAGCTTAGGAGGAGGGGGGGCGGGTGAAGCTTTCTTT

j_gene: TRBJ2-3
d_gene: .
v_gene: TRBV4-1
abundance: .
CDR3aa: CASSQDTEGVGDTQYF
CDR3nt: TGCGCCAGCAGCCAAGATACGGAAGGCGTCGGGGATACGCAGTATTTT

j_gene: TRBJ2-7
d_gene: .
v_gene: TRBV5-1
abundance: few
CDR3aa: CASSLAGFYEQYF
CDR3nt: TGCGCCAGCAGCTTGGCAGGATTCTACGAGCAGTACTTC

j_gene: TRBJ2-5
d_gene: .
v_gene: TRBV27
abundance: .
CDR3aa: CASSLGTPGTQYF
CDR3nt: TGTGCCAGCAGTTTAGGCACTCCGGGGACCCAGTACTTC

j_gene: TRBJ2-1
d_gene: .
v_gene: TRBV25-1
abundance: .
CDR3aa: CASSPQAGMTYNEQFF
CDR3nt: TGTGCCAGCAGTCCCCAGGCAGGGATGACCTACAATGAGCAGTTCTTC

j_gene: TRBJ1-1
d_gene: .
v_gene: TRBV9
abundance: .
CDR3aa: CASSSEGRGRKEAFF
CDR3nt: TGTGCCAGCAGCTCAGAGGGGCGGGGTCGGAAGGAAGCTTTCTTT

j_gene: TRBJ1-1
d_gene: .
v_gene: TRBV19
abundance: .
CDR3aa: CASSVQMNTEAFF
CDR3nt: TGTGCCAGTAGTGTCCAGATGAACACTGAAGCTTTCTTT

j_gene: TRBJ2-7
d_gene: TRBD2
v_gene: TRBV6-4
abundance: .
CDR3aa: CASNLGGGSYEQYF
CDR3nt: TGTGCCAGCAACCTTGGCGGGGGGAGCTACGAGCAGTACTTC

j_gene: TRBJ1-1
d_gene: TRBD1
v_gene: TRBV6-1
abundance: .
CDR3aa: CASTDRSNTEAFF
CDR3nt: TGTGCCAGCACGGACAGGTCTAACACTGAAGCTTTCTTT

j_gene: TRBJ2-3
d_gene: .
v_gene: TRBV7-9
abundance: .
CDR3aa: CASSLVYGDTQYF
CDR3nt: TGTGCCAGCAGCTTAGTTTACGGAGATACGCAGTATTTT

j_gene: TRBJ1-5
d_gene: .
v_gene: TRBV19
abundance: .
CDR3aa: CASRSLRTTENQPQHF
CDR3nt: TGTGCCAGTAGATCACTCCGAACAACGGAGAATCAGCCCCAGCATTTT

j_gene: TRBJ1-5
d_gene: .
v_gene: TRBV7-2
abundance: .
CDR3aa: CASSKGSGSNQPQHF
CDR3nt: TGTGCCAGCAGCAAGGGGTCAGGGAGCAATCAGCCCCAGCATTTT

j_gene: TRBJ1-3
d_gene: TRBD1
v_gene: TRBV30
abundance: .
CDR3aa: CAWSYDRGGNTIYF
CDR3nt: TGTGCCTGGAGTTACGACAGGGGTGGAAACACCATATATTTT

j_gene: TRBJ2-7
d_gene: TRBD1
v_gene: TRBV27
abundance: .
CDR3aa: CASSLSGTEEFEQYF
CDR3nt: TGTGCCAGCAGTTTATCAGGGACAGAGGAGTTCGAGCAGTACTTC

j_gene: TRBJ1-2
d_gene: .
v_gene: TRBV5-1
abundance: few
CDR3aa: CASSPRTYGYTF
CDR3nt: TGCGCCAGCAGCCCCAGGACATACGGCTACACCTTC

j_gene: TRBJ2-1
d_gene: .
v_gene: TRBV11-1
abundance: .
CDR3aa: CASSARQRFYNEQFF
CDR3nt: TGTGCCAGCAGCGCACGACAGCGTTTCTACAATGAGCAGTTCTTC

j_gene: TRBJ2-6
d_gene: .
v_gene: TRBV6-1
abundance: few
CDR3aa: CASSDPSYLSSGANVLTF
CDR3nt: TGTGCCAGCAGTGACCCCTCCTATTTAAGCTCTGGGGCCAACGTCCTGACTTTC

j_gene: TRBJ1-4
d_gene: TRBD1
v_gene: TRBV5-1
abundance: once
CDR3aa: CASSPPGTGVGKLFF
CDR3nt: TGCGCCAGCAGCCCCCCCGGGACAGGGGTAGGAAAACTGTTTTTT

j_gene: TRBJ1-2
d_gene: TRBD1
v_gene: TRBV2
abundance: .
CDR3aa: CASSTQDRGYGYTF
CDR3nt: TGTGCCAGCAGTACCCAGGACAGGGGCTATGGCTACACCTTC

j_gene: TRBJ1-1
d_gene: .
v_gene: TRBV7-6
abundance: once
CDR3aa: CASSGGLNTEAFF
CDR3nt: TGTGCCAGCAGCGGAGGGCTCAACACTGAAGCTTTCTTT

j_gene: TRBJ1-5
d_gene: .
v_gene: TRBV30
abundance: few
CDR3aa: CAWSLGGEGQPQHF
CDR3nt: TGTGCCTGGAGTTTAGGAGGGGAAGGTCAGCCCCAGCATTTT

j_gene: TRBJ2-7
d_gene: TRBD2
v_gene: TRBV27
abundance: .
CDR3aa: CASSLNAGGKEQYF
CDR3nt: TGTGCCAGCAGTCTCAACGCGGGAGGGAAGGAGCAGTACTTC